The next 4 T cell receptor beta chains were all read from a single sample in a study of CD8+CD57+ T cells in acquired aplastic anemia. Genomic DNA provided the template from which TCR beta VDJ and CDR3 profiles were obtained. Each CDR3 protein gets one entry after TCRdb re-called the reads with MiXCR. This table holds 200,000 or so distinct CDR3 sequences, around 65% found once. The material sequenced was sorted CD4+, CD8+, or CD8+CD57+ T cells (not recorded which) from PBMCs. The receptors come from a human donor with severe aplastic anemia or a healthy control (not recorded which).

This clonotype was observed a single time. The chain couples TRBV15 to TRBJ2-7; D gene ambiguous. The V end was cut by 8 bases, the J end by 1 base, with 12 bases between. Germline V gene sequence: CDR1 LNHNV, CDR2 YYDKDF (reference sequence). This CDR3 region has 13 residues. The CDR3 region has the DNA TGTGCCACCGGTCCCGGGTTATCCTACGAGCAGTACTTC. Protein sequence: CATGPGLSYEQYF. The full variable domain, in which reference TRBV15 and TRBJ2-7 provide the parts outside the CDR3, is DAMVIQNPRYQVTQFGKPVTLSCSQTLNHNVMYWYQQKSSQAPKLLFHYYDKDFNNEADTPDNFQSRRPNTSFCFLDIRSPGLGDTAMYLCATGPGLSYEQYFGPGTRLTVT.

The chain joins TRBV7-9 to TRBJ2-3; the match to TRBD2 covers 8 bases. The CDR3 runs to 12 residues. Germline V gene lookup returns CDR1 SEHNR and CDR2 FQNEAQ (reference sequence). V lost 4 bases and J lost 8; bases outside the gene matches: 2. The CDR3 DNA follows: TGTGCCAGCAGCTCCGCGGGAGGTACGCAGTATTTT. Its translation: CASSSAGGTQYF.

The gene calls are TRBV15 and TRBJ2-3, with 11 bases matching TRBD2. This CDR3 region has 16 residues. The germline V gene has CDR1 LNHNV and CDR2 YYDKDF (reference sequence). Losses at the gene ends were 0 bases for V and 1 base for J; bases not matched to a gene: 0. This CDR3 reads CATSRELAGGTDTQYF. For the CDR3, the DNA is TGTGCCACCAGCAGAGAACTAGCGGGGGGCACAGATACGCAGTATTTT. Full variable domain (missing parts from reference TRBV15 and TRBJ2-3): DAMVIQNPRYQVTQFGKPVTLSCSQTLNHNVMYWYQQKSSQAPKLLFHYYDKDFNNEADTPDNFQSRRPNTSFCFLDIRSPGLGDTAMYLCATSRELAGGTDTQYFGPGTRLTVL.

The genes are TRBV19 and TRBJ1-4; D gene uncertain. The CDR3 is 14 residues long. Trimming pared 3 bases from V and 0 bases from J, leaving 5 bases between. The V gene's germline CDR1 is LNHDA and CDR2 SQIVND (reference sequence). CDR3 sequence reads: CASSIDATNEKLFF. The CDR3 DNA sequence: TGTGCCAGTAGTATTGATGCAACTAATGAAAAACTGTTTTTT. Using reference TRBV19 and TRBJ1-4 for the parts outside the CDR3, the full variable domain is DGGITQSPKYLFRKEGQNVTLSCEQNLNHDAMYWYRQDPGQGLRLIYYSQIVNDFQKGDIAEGYSVSREKKESFPLTVTSAQKNPTAFYLCASSIDATNEKLFFGSGTQLSVL.